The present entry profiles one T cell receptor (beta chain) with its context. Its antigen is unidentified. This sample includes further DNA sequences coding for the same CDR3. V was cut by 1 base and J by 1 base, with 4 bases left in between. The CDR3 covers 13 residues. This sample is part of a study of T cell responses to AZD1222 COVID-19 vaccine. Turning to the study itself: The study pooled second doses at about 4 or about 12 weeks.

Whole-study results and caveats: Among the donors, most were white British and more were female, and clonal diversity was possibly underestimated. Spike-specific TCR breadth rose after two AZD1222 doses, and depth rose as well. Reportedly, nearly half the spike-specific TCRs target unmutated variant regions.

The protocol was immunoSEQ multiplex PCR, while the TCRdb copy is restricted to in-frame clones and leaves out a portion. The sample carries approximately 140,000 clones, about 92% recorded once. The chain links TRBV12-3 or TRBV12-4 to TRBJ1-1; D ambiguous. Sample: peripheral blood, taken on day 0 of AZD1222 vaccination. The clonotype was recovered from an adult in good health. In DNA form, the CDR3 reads TGTGCCAGCAGTTTAGGGGGGAACACTGAAGCTTTCTTT. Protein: CASSLGGNTEAFF.